The rows below give T cell receptor beta chains drawn from one sample of a study of blood T cells in healthy people across ages. TCRdb re-derived calls from the 5' RACE reads in MiXCR, one entry per CDR3 protein. The table shows some 1 million distinct CDR3 sequences, with over 35% occurring only once. Sequenced material: blood. The receptors derive from a woman aged 55-70 years in good health. Both conserved end residues are part of each CDR3. The D gene is left open where the match is weak. The size field is filled for only some rows; it gives once, few, many or a size class.

j_gene,d_gene,v_gene,abundance,CDR3aa,CDR3nt
TRBJ2-1,NA,TRBV25-1,NA,CASSESNYNEQFF,TGTGCCAGCAGTGAGTCCAACTACAATGAGCAGTTCTTC
TRBJ2-6,NA,TRBV18,NA,CASSPPGGANVLTF,TGTGCCAGCTCACCACCGGGTGGGGCCAACGTCCTGACTTTC
TRBJ2-5,TRBD2,TRBV20-1,NA,CRPLAGAATQYF,TGCAGGCCGCTAGCGGGAGCGGCGACCCAGTACTTC
TRBJ2-5,NA,TRBV3-1,NA,CASSQAAAVAYNEQYF,TGTGCCAGCAGCCAAGCGGCAGCGGTCGCTTACAATGAGCAGTACTTC
TRBJ1-4,TRBD1,TRBV5-1,NA,CASSLIGTASGGEKLFF,TGCGCCAGCAGCTTGATAGGGACAGCAAGTGGCGGTGAAAAACTGTTTTTT
TRBJ2-1,NA,TRBV6-1,few,CASRGGPGRADEQFF,TGTGCCAGCAGGGGGGGGCCCGGCAGGGCAGACGAGCAGTTCTTC
TRBJ1-2,NA,TRBV5-1,many,CASSLGPLQGTYGYTF,TGCGCCAGCAGCTTGGGCCCTCTTCAGGGGACCTATGGCTACACCTTC
TRBJ2-7,TRBD1,TRBV20-1,NA,CSAPFRQGENEQYF,TGCAGTGCTCCTTTCAGACAGGGGGAGAACGAGCAGTACTTC
TRBJ1-1,NA,TRBV14,NA,CASSRVGPWGNTEAFF,TGTGCCAGCAGCCGTGTCGGGCCCTGGGGGAACACTGAAGCTTTCTTT
TRBJ1-2,NA,TRBV5-6,NA,CASSLARGSYTF,TGTGCCAGCAGCTTAGCTAGGGGGTCGTACACCTTC
TRBJ2-3,TRBD2,TRBV15,many,CATSREEDSDTQYF,TGTGCCACCAGCCGGGAGGAAGATTCGGATACGCAGTATTTT
TRBJ2-7,TRBD2,TRBV5-1,many,CASSPSGTINEQYF,TGCGCCAGCAGCCCTAGCGGGACAATCAACGAGCAGTACTTC
TRBJ2-5,NA,TRBV6-2/TRBV6-3,NA,CASSSGIPRGTQYF,TGTGCCAGCAGCTCCGGAATACCAAGAGGGACCCAGTACTTC
TRBJ2-1,NA,TRBV29-1,NA,CSVPTLGTPKQFF,TGCAGCGTCCCTACCCTGGGTACTCCTAAGCAGTTCTTC
TRBJ2-3,NA,TRBV29-1,NA,CSVEPGTSLGTQYF,TGCAGCGTTGAACCCGGGACATCCCTGGGTACGCAGTATTTT
TRBJ1-1,NA,TRBV3-1,NA,CASSKRRQMNTEAFF,TGTGCCAGCAGCAAGCGAAGACAGATGAACACTGAAGCTTTCTTT
TRBJ2-7,TRBD2,TRBV5-6,few,CASSQIVAGGSDEQYF,TGTGCCAGCAGCCAAATTGTTGCGGGAGGTTCGGACGAGCAGTACTTC
TRBJ2-3,NA,TRBV7-9,NA,CASSPAGYTQYF,TGTGCCAGCAGCCCGGCGGGTTATACGCAGTATTTT
TRBJ2-7,TRBD2,TRBV3-1,few,CASSRASGVSYNEQYF,TGTGCCAGCAGCCGGGCTAGCGGCGTCTCCTACAATGAGCAGTACTTC
TRBJ2-1,TRBD1,TRBV4-1,NA,CASSPLTGVPYNEQFF,TGCGCCAGCAGCCCTCTGACAGGGGTACCTTACAATGAGCAGTTCTTC
TRBJ2-1,NA,TRBV6-1,NA,CASSDGGGSYNEQFF,TGTGCCAGCAGTGACGGGGGTGGGTCCTACAATGAGCAGTTCTTC
TRBJ2-5,TRBD1,TRBV25-1,many,CASSEYAGGLIETQYF,TGTGCCAGCAGTGAATATGCAGGGGGCCTTATTGAGACCCAGTACTTC
TRBJ2-7,NA,TRBV20-1,NA,CSAGAVNYEQYF,TGCAGTGCTGGGGCGGTTAACTACGAGCAGTACTTC